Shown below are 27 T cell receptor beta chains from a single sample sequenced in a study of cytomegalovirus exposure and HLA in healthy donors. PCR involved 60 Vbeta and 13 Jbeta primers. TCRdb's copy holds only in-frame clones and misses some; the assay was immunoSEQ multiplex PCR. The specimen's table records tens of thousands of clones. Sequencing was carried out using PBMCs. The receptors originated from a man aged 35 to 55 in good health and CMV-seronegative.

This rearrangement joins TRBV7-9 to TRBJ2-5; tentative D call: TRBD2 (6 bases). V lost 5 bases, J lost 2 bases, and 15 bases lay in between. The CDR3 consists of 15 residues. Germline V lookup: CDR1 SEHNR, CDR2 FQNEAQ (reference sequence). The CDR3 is CASSLPGGEQETQYF. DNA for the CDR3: TGTGCCAGCAGCCTGCCTGGAGGGGAGCAAGAGACCCAGTACTTC.

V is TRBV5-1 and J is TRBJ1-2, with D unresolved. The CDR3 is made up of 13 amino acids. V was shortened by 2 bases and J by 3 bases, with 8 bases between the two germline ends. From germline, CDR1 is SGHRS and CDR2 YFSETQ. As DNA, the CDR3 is TGCGCCAGCAGCTTCGGCGGCGACTATGGCTACACCTTC. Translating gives CASSFGGDYGYTF. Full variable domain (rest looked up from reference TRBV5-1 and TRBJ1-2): KAGVTQTPRYLIKTRGQQVTLSCSPISGHRSVSWYQQTPGQGLQFLFEYFSETQRNKGNFPGRFSGRQFSNSRSEMNVSTLELGDSALYLCASSFGGDYGYTFGSGTRLTVV.

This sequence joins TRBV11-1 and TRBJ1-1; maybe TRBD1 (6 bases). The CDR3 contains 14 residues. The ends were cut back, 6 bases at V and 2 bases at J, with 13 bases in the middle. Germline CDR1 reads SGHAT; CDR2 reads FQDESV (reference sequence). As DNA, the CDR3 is TGTGCCAGCAGTTCGGACAGAACTAACACTGAAGCTTTCTTT. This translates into CASSSDRTNTEAFF.

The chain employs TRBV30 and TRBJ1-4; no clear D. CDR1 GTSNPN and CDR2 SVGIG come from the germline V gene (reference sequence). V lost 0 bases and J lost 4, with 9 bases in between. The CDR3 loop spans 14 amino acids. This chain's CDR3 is CAWSVGSFNEKLFF. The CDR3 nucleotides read TGTGCCTGGAGTGTTGGCAGTTTTAATGAAAAACTGTTTTTT.

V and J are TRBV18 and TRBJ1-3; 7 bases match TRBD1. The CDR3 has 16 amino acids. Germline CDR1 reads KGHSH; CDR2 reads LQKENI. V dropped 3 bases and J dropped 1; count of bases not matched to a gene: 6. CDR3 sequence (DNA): TGTGCCAGCTCACCTTTTGACAGGGCTTCTGGAAACACCATATATTTT. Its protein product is CASSPFDRASGNTIYF.

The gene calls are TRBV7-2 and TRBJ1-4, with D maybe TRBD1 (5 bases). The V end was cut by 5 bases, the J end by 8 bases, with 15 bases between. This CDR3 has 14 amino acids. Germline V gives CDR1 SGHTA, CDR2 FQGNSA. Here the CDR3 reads CASSLTQGREKLFF. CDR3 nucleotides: TGTGCCAGCAGCCTTACGCAGGGTAGAGAAAAACTGTTTTTT.

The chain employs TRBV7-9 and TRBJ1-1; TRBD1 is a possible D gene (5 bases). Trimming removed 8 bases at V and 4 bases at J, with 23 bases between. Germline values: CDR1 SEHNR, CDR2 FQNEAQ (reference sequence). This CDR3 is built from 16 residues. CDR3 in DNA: TGTGCCAGCCCCGGGCCCAACCCAGGGTCGGTCACTGAAGCTTTCTTT. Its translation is CASPGPNPGSVTEAFF.

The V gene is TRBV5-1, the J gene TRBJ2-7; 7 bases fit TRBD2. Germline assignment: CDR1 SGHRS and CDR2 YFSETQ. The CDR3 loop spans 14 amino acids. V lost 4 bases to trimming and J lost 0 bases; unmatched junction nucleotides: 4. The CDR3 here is CASSRGGSSYEQYF. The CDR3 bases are TGCGCCAGCAGCCGCGGGGGATCCTCCTACGAGCAGTACTTC.

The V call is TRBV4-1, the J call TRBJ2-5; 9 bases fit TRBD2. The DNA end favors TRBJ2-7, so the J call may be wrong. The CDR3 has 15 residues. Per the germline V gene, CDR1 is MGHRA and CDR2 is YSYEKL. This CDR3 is CASSQAERGADEQYF. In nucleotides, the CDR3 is TGCGCCAGCAGCCAAGCAGAGCGGGGGGCGGACGAGCAGTACTTC.

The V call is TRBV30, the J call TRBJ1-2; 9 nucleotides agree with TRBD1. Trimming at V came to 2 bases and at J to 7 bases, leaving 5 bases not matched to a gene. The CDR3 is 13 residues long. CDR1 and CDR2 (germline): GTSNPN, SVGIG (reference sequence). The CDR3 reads CAWSPGQGSGYTF. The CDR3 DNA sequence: TGTGCCTGGAGTCCGGGACAGGGCTCTGGCTACACCTTC.

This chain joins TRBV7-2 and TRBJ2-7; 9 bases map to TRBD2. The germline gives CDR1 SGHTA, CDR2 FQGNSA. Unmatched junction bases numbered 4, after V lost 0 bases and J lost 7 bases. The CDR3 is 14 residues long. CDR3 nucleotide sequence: TGTGCCAGCAGCTTAGCGGGACTAGCCAGGGAGCAGTACTTC. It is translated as CASSLAGLAREQYF.

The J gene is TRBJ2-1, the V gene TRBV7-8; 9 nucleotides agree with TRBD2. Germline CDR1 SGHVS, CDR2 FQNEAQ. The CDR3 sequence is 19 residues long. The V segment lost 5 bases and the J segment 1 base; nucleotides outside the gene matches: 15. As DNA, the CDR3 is TGTGCCAGCAGCACTAGTGTTAGCGGGGGCCGACTATCCTACAATGAGCAGTTCTTC. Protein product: CASSTSVSGGRLSYNEQFF. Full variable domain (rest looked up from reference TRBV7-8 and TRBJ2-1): GAGVSQSPRYKVAKRGQDVALRCDPISGHVSLFWYQQALGQGPEFLTYFQNEAQLDKSGLPSDRFFAERPEGSVSTLKIQRTQQEDSAVYLCASSTSVSGGRLSYNEQFFGPGTRLTVL.

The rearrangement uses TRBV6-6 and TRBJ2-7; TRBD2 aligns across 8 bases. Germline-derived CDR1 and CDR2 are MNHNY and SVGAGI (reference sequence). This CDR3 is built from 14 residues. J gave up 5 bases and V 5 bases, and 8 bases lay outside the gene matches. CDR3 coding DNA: TGTGCCAGCAGTCCGGGGGGGGCTATCCACGAGCAGTACTTC. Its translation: CASSPGGAIHEQYF.

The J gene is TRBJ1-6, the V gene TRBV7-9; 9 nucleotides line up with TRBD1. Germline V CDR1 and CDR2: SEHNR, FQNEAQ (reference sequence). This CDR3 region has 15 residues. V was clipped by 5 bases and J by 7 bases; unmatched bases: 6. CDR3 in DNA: TGTGCCAGCAGCGTAGGGGGACAGGGCAATTCACCCCTCCACTTT. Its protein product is CASSVGGQGNSPLHF.

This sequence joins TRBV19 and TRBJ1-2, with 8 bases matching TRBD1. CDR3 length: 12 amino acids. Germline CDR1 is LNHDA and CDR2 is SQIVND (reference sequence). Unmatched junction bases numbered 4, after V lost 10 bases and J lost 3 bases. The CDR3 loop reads CATVTGDYGYTF. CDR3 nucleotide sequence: TGTGCCACCGTGACAGGGGACTATGGCTACACCTTC. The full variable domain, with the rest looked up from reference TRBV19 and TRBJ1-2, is DGGITQSPKYLFRKEGQNVTLSCEQNLNHDAMYWYRQDPGQGLRLIYYSQIVNDFQKGDIAEGYSVSREKKESFPLTVTSAQKNPTAFYLCATVTGDYGYTFGSGTRLTVV.

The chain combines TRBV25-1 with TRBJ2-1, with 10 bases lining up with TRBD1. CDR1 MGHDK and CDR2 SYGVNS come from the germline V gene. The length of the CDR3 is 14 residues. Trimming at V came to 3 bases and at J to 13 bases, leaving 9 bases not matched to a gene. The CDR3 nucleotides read TGTGCCAGCAGTGATAGGACAGGGGGTTCTTATCAGTTCTTC. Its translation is CASSDRTGGSYQFF.

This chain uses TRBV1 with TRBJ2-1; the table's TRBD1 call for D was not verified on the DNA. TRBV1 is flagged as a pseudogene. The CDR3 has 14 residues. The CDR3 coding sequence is TGCACCAGCAGCCGAAAGACAGGGATGGGTGAGCAGTTCTTC. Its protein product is CTSSRKTGMGEQFF.

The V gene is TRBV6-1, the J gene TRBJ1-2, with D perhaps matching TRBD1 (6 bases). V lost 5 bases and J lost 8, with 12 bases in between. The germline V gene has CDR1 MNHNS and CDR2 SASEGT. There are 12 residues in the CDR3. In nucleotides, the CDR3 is TGTGCCAGCAGTACAGGGTTCGGCGGCTACACCTTC. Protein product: CASSTGFGGYTF.

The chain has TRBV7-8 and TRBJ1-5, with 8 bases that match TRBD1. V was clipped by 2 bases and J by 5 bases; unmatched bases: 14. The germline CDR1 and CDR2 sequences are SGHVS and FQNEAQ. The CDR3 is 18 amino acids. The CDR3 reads CASSLRVVRGQEHQPQHF. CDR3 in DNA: TGTGCCAGCAGCTTACGTGTGGTCAGGGGGCAAGAACATCAGCCCCAGCATTTT.

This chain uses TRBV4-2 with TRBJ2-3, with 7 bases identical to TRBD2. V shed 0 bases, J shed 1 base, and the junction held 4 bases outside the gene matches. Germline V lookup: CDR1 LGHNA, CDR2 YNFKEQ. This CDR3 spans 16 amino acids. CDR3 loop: CASSQDPLARTDTQYF. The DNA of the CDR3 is TGTGCCAGCAGCCAAGATCCACTAGCGCGCACAGATACGCAGTATTTT.

The CDR3 spells CSVDPGQGAGGANVLTF. The CDR3 bases are TGCAGCGTTGATCCGGGACAGGGGGCGGGCGGGGCCAACGTCCTGACTTTC. The chain uses TRBV29-1 and TRBJ2-6, with 12 bases matching TRBD1. V gave up 3 bases and J gave up 4 bases; unmatched junction bases: 7. There are 17 residues in the CDR3. CDR1 SQVTM and CDR2 ANQGSEA come from the germline V gene.

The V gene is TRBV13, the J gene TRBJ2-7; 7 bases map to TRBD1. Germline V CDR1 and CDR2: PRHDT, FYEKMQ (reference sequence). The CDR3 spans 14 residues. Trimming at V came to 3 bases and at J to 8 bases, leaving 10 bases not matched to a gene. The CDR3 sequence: CASSFSGLGQQQYF. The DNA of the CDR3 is TGTGCCAGCAGCTTTAGTGGCCTGGGACAGCAGCAGTACTTC.

This CDR3 reads CASRGDRGSNSPLHF. For the CDR3, the DNA is TGTGCCAGCAGGGGGGACAGGGGGAGCAATTCACCCCTCCACTTT. This rearrangement joins TRBV2 to TRBJ1-6; 11 nucleotides line up with TRBD1. Per germline, CDR1 SNHLY and CDR2 FYNNEI. There are 15 residues in the CDR3. After removal of 6 bases from V and 7 bases from J, the junction contained 5 bases not matched to a gene. The full variable domain, with the rest looked up from reference TRBV2 and TRBJ1-6, is EPEVTQTPSHQVTQMGQEVILRCVPISNHLYFYWYRQILGQKVEFLVSFYNNEISEKSEIFDDQFSVERPDGSNFTLKIRSTKLEDSAMYFCASRGDRGSNSPLHFGNGTRLTVT.

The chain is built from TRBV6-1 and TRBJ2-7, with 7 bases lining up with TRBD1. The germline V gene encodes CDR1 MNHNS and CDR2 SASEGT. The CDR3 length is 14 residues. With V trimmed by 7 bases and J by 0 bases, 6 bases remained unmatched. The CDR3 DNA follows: TGTGCCAGCAAACCGGACAGGCGCTCCTACGAGCAGTACTTC. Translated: CASKPDRRSYEQYF.

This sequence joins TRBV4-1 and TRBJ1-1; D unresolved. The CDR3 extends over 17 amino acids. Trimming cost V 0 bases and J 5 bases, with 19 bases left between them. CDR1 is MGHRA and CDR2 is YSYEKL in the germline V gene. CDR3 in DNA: TGCGCCAGCAGCCAAGATAGAGGCCGGGAACCGAAGACTGAAGCTTTCTTT. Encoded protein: CASSQDRGREPKTEAFF.

CDR3: CASSSDRRAGNQPQHF. The CDR3, as DNA: TGTGCCAGCAGCTCGGACAGGCGGGCCGGCAATCAGCCCCAGCATTTT. The rearrangement uses TRBV28 and TRBJ1-5, with 7 bases aligning to TRBD1. Germline CDR1 is MDHEN and CDR2 is SYDVKM. The CDR3 is 16 amino acids. J was trimmed by 2 bases and V by 6 bases; bases with no gene match: 10. Drawing the rest from reference TRBV28 and TRBJ1-5, the complete variable domain is DVKVTQSSRYLVKRTGEKVFLECVQDMDHENMFWYRQDPGLGLRLIYFSYDVKMKEKGDIPEGYSVSREKKERFSLILESASTNQTSMYLCASSSDRRAGNQPQHFGDGTRLSIL.

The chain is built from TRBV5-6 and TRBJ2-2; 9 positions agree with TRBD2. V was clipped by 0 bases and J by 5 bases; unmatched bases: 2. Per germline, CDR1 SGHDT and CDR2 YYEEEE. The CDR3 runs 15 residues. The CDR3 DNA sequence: TGTGCCAGCAGCTTGGCTAGCGGGGTAACCGGGGAGCTGTTTTTT. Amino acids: CASSLASGVTGELFF.